Each of the 31 T cell receptor beta chains below was sequenced from the same sample in a study of blood T cells in healthy people across ages. With a J-beta primer mix and a sample-barcoded 5' primer, a second PCR ran about 7 to 12 cycles. TCRdb re-derived calls from the 5' RACE reads in MiXCR, one entry per CDR3 protein. The data show 550,000 to 700,000 distinct CDR3 sequences, roughly 29% seen once. The source material was blood. These TCRs come from a woman in her seventies in good health.

This clonotype was observed at least ten times. This rearrangement joins TRBV6-2 or TRBV6-3 to TRBJ2-6; either TRBD1 or TRBD2 may supply D (5 bases each). The CDR3 has 17 amino acids. Germline lookup yields CDR1 MNHEY and CDR2 SVGEGT. V lost 6 bases and J lost 1, with 16 bases in between. Here the CDR3 reads CASRNWDVESGANVLTF. In DNA, the CDR3 is TGTGCCAGCAGAAACTGGGACGTAGAGTCTGGGGCCAACGTCCTGACTTTC.

The rearrangement links TRBV10-3 to TRBJ1-6, with unresolved D. V lost 5 bases, J lost 5 bases, and 16 bases lay in between. The CDR3 is 16 residues long. Germline assignment: CDR1 ENHRY and CDR2 SYGVKD. The CDR3 DNA is TGTGCCATCAGTCGGGAGAATGGGCAAAATAATTCACCCCTCCACTTT. Its protein product is CAISRENGQNNSPLHF.

This clonotype was observed a few times. The rearrangement uses TRBV3-1 and TRBJ1-4; a weak D match, TRBD1 (5 bases). V was cut by 0 bases and J by 8 bases, with 22 bases left in between. CDR3 length: 18 residues. Germline V CDR1 and CDR2: LGHDT, YNNKEL (reference sequence). The CDR3 DNA reads TGTGCCAGCAGCCAAGATCGGGCAAACGGGGACGTAGCCGAAAAACTGTTTTTT. It yields the protein CASSQDRANGDVAEKLFF.

The rearrangement uses TRBV7-2 and TRBJ2-1; TRBD2 aligns across 14 bases. The DNA end is a closer match to TRBJ2-7, so the J assignment may be wrong. This CDR3 spans 15 amino acids. Looked up from germline, CDR1 is SGHTA and CDR2 is FQGNSA. The CDR3 region is CASSRLAGGSYEQYF. The CDR3, as DNA: TGTGCCAGCAGCCGACTAGCGGGGGGGTCCTACGAGCAGTACTTC.

The genes are TRBV13 and TRBJ1-2; D remains unclear. Germline V lookup: CDR1 PRHDT, CDR2 FYEKMQ (reference sequence). Trimming pared 5 bases from V and 6 bases from J, leaving 19 bases between. The CDR3 runs to 15 residues. CDR3 DNA sequence: TGTGCCAGCAGCCCTATGGGAGGGAGGGTTCATGGCTACACCTTC. As protein: CASSPMGGRVHGYTF.

The rearrangement links TRBV10-3 to TRBJ2-3; D might be TRBD2 (5 bases). The CDR3 contains 17 residues. Germline V gives CDR1 ENHRY, CDR2 SYGVKD. V was shortened by 3 bases and J by 0 bases, with 16 bases between the two germline ends. DNA of the CDR3: TGTGCCATCAGTGACCCCTACGGCGGGCCCAGCACAGATACGCAGTATTTT. Translated: CAISDPYGGPSTDTQYF.

At least ten counts were recorded for this clonotype. This chain uses TRBV4-3 with TRBJ1-5; no clear D gene. The CDR3 consists of 13 residues. From germline, CDR1 is LGHNA and CDR2 YSLEER. V was clipped by 0 bases and J by 3 bases, with 3 bases between them. The CDR3 coding sequence is TGCGCCAGCAGCCAAGAAGCCAATCAGCCCCAGCATTTT. Protein sequence: CASSQEANQPQHF.

This clonotype was seen only a few times. The chain couples TRBV18 to TRBJ1-2; no firm D call. The CDR3 length is 13 residues. Germline V CDR1 and CDR2: KGHSH, LQKENI. V was trimmed by 0 bases and J by 4 bases, leaving 6 bases between them. This CDR3 is CASSPPSSYGYTF. Written as DNA, the CDR3 is TGTGCCAGCTCACCACCGAGCAGCTATGGCTACACCTTC. Using reference TRBV18 and TRBJ1-2 for the parts outside the CDR3, the full variable domain is NAGVMQNPRHLVRRRGQEARLRCSPMKGHSHVYWYRQLPEEGLKFMVYLQKENIIDESGMPKERFSAEFPKEGPSILRIQQVVRGDSAAYFCASSPPSSYGYTFGSGTRLTVV.

There are a few counts of this clonotype. This rearrangement joins TRBV7-2 to TRBJ2-1, with 7 bases lining up with TRBD1. Germline V lookup: CDR1 SGHTA, CDR2 FQGNSA. The CDR3 is 17 residues long. With 5 bases clipped from V and 0 bases from J, the junction kept 10 bases outside the gene matches. The CDR3 DNA is TGTGCCAGCAGCAGAACAGGGGTCCCAAGCTCCTACAATGAGCAGTTCTTC. Translation gives CASSRTGVPSSYNEQFF. The variable domain in full, completed from reference TRBV7-2 and TRBJ2-1, reads GAGVSQSPSNKVTEKGKDVELRCDPISGHTALYWYRQSLGQGLEFLIYFQGNSAPDKSGLPSDRFSAERTGGSVSTLTIQRTQQEDSAVYLCASSRTGVPSSYNEQFFGPGTRLTVL.

This clonotype was found a few times. This sequence joins TRBV14 and TRBJ2-6, with a weak D call TRBD1 (5 bases). This CDR3 region has 16 residues. Looked up from germline, CDR1 is SGHDN and CDR2 is FVKESK. Between the trimmed V and J ends, which lost 1 base and 2 bases, there was a span of 9 bases. The CDR3: CASSQGIRAGANVLTF. In nucleotides, the CDR3 is TGTGCCAGCAGCCAAGGTATCAGGGCTGGGGCCAACGTCCTGACTTTC.

Regarding this clonotype: At one end the junction does not follow the germline gene, possibly because of a read error. The V and J genes are TRBV7-9 and TRBJ2-6, with a tentative D call TRBD1 (5 bases). The CDR3 sequence is 15 residues long. The germline V gene encodes CDR1 SEHNR and CDR2 FQNEAQ (reference sequence). CDR3: CASSLGPPGANILTF. CDR3 in DNA: TGTGCCAGCAGCCTGGGCCCACCTGGGGCCAACATCCTGACTTTC.

This sequence joins TRBV30 and TRBJ1-2, with unresolved D. This CDR3 is built from 12 residues. V was pared by 3 bases and J by 2 bases, with 7 bases between. Germline V gene sequence: CDR1 GTSNPN, CDR2 SVGIG (reference sequence). CDR3 loop: CAWSPRNYGYTF. Written as DNA, the CDR3 is TGTGCCTGGAGCCCCCGGAACTATGGCTACACCTTC.

The V gene is TRBV7-2, the J gene TRBJ2-3; 9 positions agree with TRBD1. Germline V gene lookup returns CDR1 SGHTA and CDR2 FQGNSA. J was trimmed by 1 base and V by 3 bases; bases with no gene match: 2. The CDR3 covers 15 residues. The DNA for the CDR3 is TGTGCCAGCAGCTTCAGGACAGGGGGCACAGATACGCAGTATTTT. Translated, it gives CASSFRTGGTDTQYF.

To note about this clonotype: A read error is possible here, since a much larger clone lies one base away. The chain uses TRBV12-3 or TRBV12-4 and TRBJ2-1; tentative D call: TRBD2 (7 bases). The CDR3 is made up of 17 amino acids. CDR3 sequence reads: CACSLQVLGGGLNEQFF. Written as DNA, the CDR3 is TGTGCCTGCAGTTTACAGGTTTTGGGGGGGGGGCTTAATGAGCAGTTCTTC.

This rearrangement joins TRBV12-3 or TRBV12-4 to TRBJ2-7; TRBD1 might be the D (6 bases). The V end lost 3 bases, the J end lost 0 bases, and 9 bases lay between the germline ends. This CDR3 spans 14 amino acids. CDR3 sequence: CASSFLDSSYEQYF. CDR3 DNA sequence: TGTGCCAGCAGTTTTCTGGACAGCTCCTACGAGCAGTACTTC.

The rearrangement links TRBV24-1 to TRBJ1-4; TRBD1 matches 8 bases. Looked up from germline, CDR1 is KGHDR and CDR2 is SFDVKD. The V segment lost 5 bases and the J segment 8 bases; nucleotides outside the gene matches: 12. There are 16 residues in the CDR3. CDR3 DNA sequence: TGTGCCACCAGTGGCCGAGGACAGGGAGGAGGAGAAAAACTGTTTTTT. Its translation: CATSGRGQGGGEKLFF.

This clonotype occurred a few times. The J gene is TRBJ1-5, the V gene TRBV20-1, with a possible D match to TRBD1 (6 bases). V shed 6 bases and J shed 3 bases, with 21 bases lying between them. This CDR3 is 16 amino acids long. Germline loops: CDR1 DFQATT, CDR2 SNEGSKA (reference sequence). CDR3 sequence (DNA): TGCAGTGCCTCTCACCGCGGGGGGCTCGACAATCAGCCCCAGCATTTT. It yields the protein CSASHRGGLDNQPQHF.

V is TRBV6-2 or TRBV6-3 and J is TRBJ2-1; no reliable D call. Germline CDR1 is MNHEY and CDR2 is SVGEGT. The CDR3 totals 15 residues. Trimming took 2 bases from V and 6 from J, leaving 14 bases between them. CDR3 coding DNA: TGTGCCAGCAGTTACAGTTTAGAGGCCCCCAATGAGCAGTTCTTC. This codes for CASSYSLEAPNEQFF.

This chain links TRBV6-5 with TRBJ2-1, with 9 bases lining up with TRBD2. Germline CDR1 is MNHEY and CDR2 is SVGAGI. J lost 2 bases, V lost 4 bases, and 12 bases had no gene match. The CDR3 contains 18 residues. CDR3 sequence: CASSSSLAGIEAYNEQFF. The CDR3 DNA is TGTGCCAGCAGTTCATCGCTAGCGGGAATCGAGGCCTACAATGAGCAGTTCTTC.

The V and J genes are TRBV5-1 and TRBJ2-3; TRBD2 might be the D (5 bases). Trimming removed 3 bases at V and 5 bases at J, with 19 bases between. CDR1 is SGHRS, CDR2 YFSETQ, per germline. The CDR3 runs 16 residues. The CDR3 reads CASSSNSGSEGDTQYF. The CDR3 DNA reads as TGCGCCAGCAGCTCCAATTCCGGTAGCGAGGGAGATACGCAGTATTTT.

This sequence joins TRBV5-1 and TRBJ2-2; maybe TRBD1 (6 bases). Trimming shortened V by 7 bases and J by 2 bases, and 15 bases separated the two germline ends. Germline V gene sequence: CDR1 SGHRS, CDR2 YFSETQ. This CDR3 has 15 residues. CDR3 sequence: CASGRGRSNTGELFF. The DNA for the CDR3 is TGCGCCAGCGGCAGGGGTCGTTCAAACACCGGGGAGCTGTTTTTT.

This clonotype was observed once. The gene calls are TRBV7-9 and TRBJ2-7; TRBD2 agrees at 8 bases. The J call may be in error: the DNA end matches TRBJ2-1 better. The CDR3 spans 15 residues. The germline V gene encodes CDR1 SEHNR and CDR2 FQNEAQ (reference sequence). Written as DNA, the CDR3 is TGTGCCAGCAGCCCAGCGGGAGTGGGTTTCGGTGAGCAGTTCTTC. This gives the protein CASSPAGVGFGEQFF.

The chain combines TRBV4-2 with TRBJ2-5; 9 bases align to TRBD2. The end of the DNA aligns better with TRBJ2-1, so the J call may be wrong. The CDR3 totals 16 residues. Germline assignment: CDR1 LGHNA and CDR2 YNFKEQ. The CDR3 DNA is TGTGCCAGCAGCCAAGATGGAGCGGGGGGCCGCAATGAGCAGTTCTTC. This sequence encodes CASSQDGAGGRNEQFF.

V gene TRBV9 combines with J gene TRBJ2-3; 11 bases line up with TRBD1. The CDR3 runs to 15 residues. V shed 3 bases and J 4 bases; nucleotides not matched to a gene: 4. Germline CDR1 is SGDLS and CDR2 is YYNGEE. The CDR3 is CASSAGQGASDTQYF. The CDR3 DNA is TGTGCCAGCAGCGCAGGACAGGGGGCATCAGATACGCAGTATTTT.

This clonotype was seen only a few times. This chain links TRBV7-2 with TRBJ2-5; tentatively, D is TRBD1 or TRBD2 (5 bases each). CDR1 and CDR2 from the germline V gene are SGHTA and FQGNSA. The CDR3 runs 15 residues. V was clipped by 1 base and J by 5 bases, with 14 bases between them. The CDR3 sequence: CASSLDLGDGETQYF. The CDR3 DNA reads as TGTGCCAGCAGCTTAGACCTGGGGGATGGGGAGACCCAGTACTTC.

About this clonotype: A read error may account for a junction end that differs from germline. The chain recombines TRBV29-1 with TRBJ2-5; possibly TRBD2 for D (6 bases). The CDR3 totals 13 residues. Germline V lookup: CDR1 SQVTM, CDR2 ANQGSEA. This chain's CDR3 is CGVEGGAPETQYF. The DNA for the CDR3 is TGCGGCGTTGAAGGAGGGGCTCCCGAGACCCAGTACTTC.

The chain couples TRBV29-1 to TRBJ2-5, with D possibly matching TRBD2 (5 bases). The end of the DNA aligns better with TRBJ2-1, so the J call may be wrong. The length of the CDR3 is 11 residues. The V gene's germline CDR1 is SQVTM and CDR2 ANQGSEA. The CDR3 spells CSVSPGNEQFF. The CDR3 bases are TGCAGCGTGAGCCCGGGGAATGAGCAGTTCTTC.

The CDR3 region is CASSYTGRGSPLHF. In DNA, the CDR3 is TGTGCCAGCAGCTACACGGGGAGGGGTTCACCCCTCCACTTT. The chain joins TRBV7-2 to TRBJ1-6, with D maybe TRBD1 (5 bases). The germline V and J ends were trimmed by 4 bases and 9 bases, with 13 bases remaining between them. Germline V lookup: CDR1 SGHTA, CDR2 FQGNSA. CDR3 length: 14 amino acids.

At least ten counts were recorded for this clonotype. The rearrangement joins TRBV29-1 to TRBJ2-1; no clear D. CDR1 SQVTM and CDR2 ANQGSEA come from the germline V gene. The CDR3 is 13 amino acids. The V end lost 6 bases, the J end lost 6 bases, and 15 bases lay between the germline ends. The CDR3 nucleotides are TGCAGCGTGGCGGCTCCCGTCGGCAATGAGCAGTTCTTC. Protein: CSVAAPVGNEQFF.

The chain employs TRBV20-1 and TRBJ2-7, with D perhaps assigned TRBD1 or TRBD2 (5 bases each). The DNA end favors TRBJ2-5, so the J call may be wrong. In germline, CDR1 is DFQATT, CDR2 SNEGSKA (reference sequence). The CDR3 length is 13 residues. Here the CDR3 reads CSARVLGAETQYF. CDR3 bases: TGCAGTGCTAGAGTGCTCGGGGCAGAGACCCAGTACTTC.

This clonotype has just a few counts. The chain is built from TRBV29-1 and TRBJ1-2, with 8 bases aligning to TRBD1. V trimming: 3 bases; J trimming: 4 bases; junction bases outside the gene matches: 7. Germline CDR1 reads SQVTM; CDR2 reads ANQGSEA. The CDR3 has 14 amino acids. The CDR3 spells CSVDLTGGGYGYTF. The CDR3 DNA sequence: TGCAGCGTTGACCTAACAGGGGGAGGCTATGGCTACACCTTC.